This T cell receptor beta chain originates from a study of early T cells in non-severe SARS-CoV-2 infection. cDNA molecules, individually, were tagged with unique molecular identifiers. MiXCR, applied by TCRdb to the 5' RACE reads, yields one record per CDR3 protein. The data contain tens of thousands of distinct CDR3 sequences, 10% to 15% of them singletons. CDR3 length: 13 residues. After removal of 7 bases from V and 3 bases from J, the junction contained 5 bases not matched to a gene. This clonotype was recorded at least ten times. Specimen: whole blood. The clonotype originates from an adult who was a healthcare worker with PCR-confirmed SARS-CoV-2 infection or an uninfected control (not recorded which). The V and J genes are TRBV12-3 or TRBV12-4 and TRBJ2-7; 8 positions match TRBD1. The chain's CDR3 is CASTGTGIYEQYF. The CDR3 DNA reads TGTGCCAGCACCGGGACAGGTATCTACGAGCAGTACTTC.